A selection of T cell receptor beta chains follows, all from one sample in a study of blood T cells in healthy people across ages. TCRdb reprocessed the 5' RACE reads via MiXCR and lists one record per CDR3 protein. The sample holds hundreds of thousands of distinct CDR3 sequences, 29% seen once. The source material was blood. These receptors came from an elderly woman in good health. CDR3s include the opening cysteine and the closing phenylalanine or tryptophan. The D gene is left open where the match is weak.

v_gene: TRBV20-1
d_gene: -
CDR3aa: CSASRLGQGAFF

v_gene: TRBV6-5
d_gene: -
CDR3aa: CASSRLPGYSYNEQFF

v_gene: TRBV10-3
d_gene: TRBD2
CDR3aa: CAISATSVNEQFF

v_gene: TRBV7-2
d_gene: -
CDR3aa: CASSLVGDGQETQYF

v_gene: TRBV25-1
d_gene: TRBD2
CDR3aa: CASSEIWDYSSTDTQYF

v_gene: TRBV11-2
d_gene: TRBD2
CDR3aa: CASSLVAGGTGETQYF

v_gene: TRBV9
d_gene: -
CDR3aa: CASSVGGVATKNIQYF

v_gene: TRBV20-1
d_gene: -
CDR3aa: CSASEGLAGYEQYF

v_gene: TRBV7-8
d_gene: TRBD1
CDR3aa: CASSWRIRDRKETQYF

v_gene: TRBV20-1
d_gene: TRBD1
CDR3aa: CSARNQQGQGYGYTF

v_gene: TRBV11-2
d_gene: -
CDR3aa: CASSPEGGELFF

v_gene: TRBV5-8
d_gene: -
CDR3aa: CASSLGRSPYNEQYF

v_gene: TRBV5-1
d_gene: TRBD1
CDR3aa: CASSLQGTGASNEQFF

v_gene: TRBV7-2
d_gene: TRBD2
CDR3aa: CASSFTGTTSTDTQYF

v_gene: TRBV7-9
d_gene: -
CDR3aa: CASSDPQGNTEAFF

v_gene: TRBV15
d_gene: -
CDR3aa: CATSRGDGAQPQHF

v_gene: TRBV2
d_gene: -
CDR3aa: CASSEPTRNEQFF

v_gene: TRBV7-9
d_gene: TRBD1
CDR3aa: CASNPSGGLNSGNTIYF

v_gene: TRBV7-2
d_gene: -
CDR3aa: CASSSDNFPLETQYF

v_gene: TRBV4-1
d_gene: -
CDR3aa: CASSQEISPDTQYF

v_gene: TRBV3-1
d_gene: -
CDR3aa: CASSQATGSNEKLFF

v_gene: TRBV27
d_gene: -
CDR3aa: CASSLAGPPGANVLTF

v_gene: TRBV7-9
d_gene: -
CDR3aa: CASSFTTGQETQYF